This TCR beta chain was recorded in a study of response to subunit inactivated influenza vaccine. The CDR3 sequence is 12 residues long. V was shortened by 7 bases and J by 6 bases, with 12 bases between the two germline ends. Germline V CDR1 and CDR2: MNHNS, SASEGT. TCRdb recomputed calls from the RT-PCR reads with MiXCR, one row per CDR3 protein. The sample lists just under 550,000 distinct CDR3 sequences, approximately 20% seen once, with approximately 3% in the top ten. Another study also made use of these data, one on T cells expressing NK-cell markers. As that report states: Synthesis of TCR beta cDNA relied on 5'RACE template switching carrying UMIs. The authors sequenced eight donors, of whom seven were HCMV-seropositive and one was seronegative. Six of the donors carried dominant NKG2C+ clonotypes that took up roughly 1.0-8% of their CD8+ T cells.

The receptor was isolated from a middle-aged man who received an inactivated influenza vaccine. This specimen was CD4+ T cells sorted from PBMCs, taken roughly 12 days after vaccination. The J gene is TRBJ1-1, the V gene TRBV6-1; TRBD1 might be the D (5 bases). CDR3 residues: CASIIGTSEAFF. In DNA, the CDR3 is TGTGCCAGCATAATCGGGACCTCTGAAGCTTTCTTT.